This T cell receptor (beta chain) was observed in a study of technical replicates of blood from a few donors. Data came from immunoSEQ multiplex PCR; TCRdb stores just in-frame clones and leaves some out. The table includes about 80,000 clones, 98% detected once. The CDR3 contains 18 residues. The V gene lost 8 bases and the J gene lost 0 bases, with 23 bases spanning the gap. Germline V gene sequence: CDR1 SNHLY, CDR2 FYNNEI. J is TRBJ1-5 and V is TRBV2; no definite D call. This receptor was taken from a human donor in good health. The sample consisted of T cells isolated from PBMCs. The CDR3 sequence is CASGYTRSGLGSNQPQHF. The CDR3 nucleotides are TGTGCCAGCGGTTACACAAGGTCGGGGTTGGGTAGCAATCAGCCCCAGCATTTT.